This T cell receptor beta chain appears in the sequencing data of a study of T-cell reconstitution after alpha-beta-depleted transplantation in children. This clonotype was found a few times. The authors prepared the TCRbeta library with unique molecular identifiers. TCRdb re-derived calls from the PCR reads in MiXCR, one entry per CDR3 protein. Of about 610,000 distinct CDR3 sequences in the sample, roughly a tenth were seen once. Between the trimmed V and J ends, which lost 6 bases and 4 bases, there was a span of 16 bases. This CDR3 region has 14 residues. This chain uses TRBV12-3 or TRBV12-4 with TRBJ2-7; the D gene is possibly TRBD1 (6 bases). The clonotype originates from a human donor who donated a stem cell graft to a child with acute myeloid leukemia. The specimen comprised PBMCs from the stem cell graft donor, sampled from the stem cell graft. The CDR3 DNA follows: TGTGCCAGCAGACCGACAGGAGTTACGTACGAGCAGTACTTC. Translated, it gives CASRPTGVTYEQYF.